The 9 T cell receptor beta chains below come from one sample, sequenced in a study of blood T cell repertoires in COVID-19. Using immunoSEQ multiplex PCR, the repertoire was profiled, and TCRdb retains in-frame clones only, with some absent. The profile shows a few hundred thousand clones, about nine tenths of them singletons. Specimen: peripheral blood. The receptors were gathered from a man aged 35-49 years who had recovered from COVID-19.

This clone was observed a handful of times. The V call is TRBV7-9, the J call TRBJ2-2; no clear D gene. The V end lost 2 bases, the J end lost 10 bases, and 8 bases lay between the germline ends. CDR1 and CDR2 (germline): SEHNR, FQNEAQ (reference sequence). The CDR3 covers 12 residues. The CDR3 here is CASSLKTLELFF. The CDR3 bases are TGTGCCAGCAGCTTAAAAACATTGGAGCTGTTTTTT.

The chain joins TRBV16 to TRBJ1-2; D may be TRBD1 (5 bases). The V end was cut by 3 bases, the J end by 0 bases, with 14 bases between. Germline CDR1 and CDR2: KGHSY and FQNENV. This CDR3 is 16 amino acids long. The CDR3 protein is CASSHRGGSTNYGYTF. The CDR3 DNA reads as TGTGCCAGCAGCCACCGGGGGGGTTCAACTAACTATGGCTACACCTTC. The full variable domain, its missing parts supplied by reference TRBV16 and TRBJ1-2, is GEEVAQTPKHLVRGEGQKAKLYCAPIKGHSYVFWYQQVLKNEFKFLISFQNENVFDETGMPKERFSAKCLPNSPCSLEIQATKLEDSAVYFCASSHRGGSTNYGYTFGSGTRLTVV.

The chain employs TRBV2 and TRBJ1-6; D is perhaps TRBD1 (6 bases). This CDR3 region has 16 residues. Trimming took off 7 bases at V and 8 bases at J, with 21 bases between the two ends. Germline loops: CDR1 SNHLY, CDR2 FYNNEI. The chain's CDR3 is CASKSDQGHIDSPLHF. The CDR3 coding sequence is TGTGCCAGCAAGAGTGACCAGGGACATATCGATTCACCCCTCCACTTT.

The chain has TRBV6-2 or TRBV6-3 and TRBJ2-6, with 14 bases matching TRBD2. The length of the CDR3 is 19 residues. Germline trimming cut 5 bases from V and 2 bases from J; bases unmatched to any gene: 8. Germline V lookup: CDR1 MNHEY, CDR2 SVGEGT. The CDR3 loop reads CASSSPTSGGAPGANVLTF. CDR3 in DNA: TGTGCCAGCAGTAGCCCGACTAGCGGGGGGGCCCCTGGGGCCAACGTCCTGACTTTC.

This chain uses TRBV10-1 with TRBJ1-2; D may be TRBD1 (6 bases). The V and J ends lost 2 bases and 6 bases respectively, with 16 bases between them. The CDR3 covers 15 residues. Germline-derived CDR1 and CDR2 are WNHNN and SYGVQD (reference sequence). The CDR3 sequence: CASSETGPPWDGYTF. The CDR3 DNA sequence: TGCGCCAGCAGTGAGACAGGGCCCCCCTGGGATGGCTACACCTTC.

This chain uses TRBV3-1 (or the pseudogene TRBV3-2) with TRBJ2-3, with no clear D. This CDR3 has 14 amino acids. Trimming shortened V by 1 base and J by 3 bases, and 8 bases separated the two germline ends. Germline V gene sequence: CDR1 LGHDT, CDR2 YNNKEL (reference sequence). The CDR3 sequence: CASSQVRVTDTQYF. In DNA, the CDR3 is TGTGCCAGCAGCCAAGTCCGGGTGACAGATACGCAGTATTTT.

The chain has TRBV6-2 or TRBV6-3 and TRBJ2-3; the D gene is possibly TRBD2 (6 bases). CDR3 length: 18 residues. V shed 0 bases and J shed 0 bases, with 16 bases lying between them. The V gene's germline CDR1 is MNHEY and CDR2 SVGEGT. CDR3 amino acids: CASSYSLVARGSTDTQYF. CDR3 nucleotide sequence: TGTGCCAGCAGTTACTCCTTGGTGGCGCGGGGTAGCACAGATACGCAGTATTTT.

This clone was seen a handful of times. This chain uses TRBV19 with TRBJ1-2, with 11 bases fitting TRBD1. Germline CDR1 LNHDA, CDR2 SQIVND (reference sequence). The junction had 11 bases not matched to a gene; V was cut back by 6 bases and J by 2 bases. CDR3 length: 17 amino acids. In nucleotides, the CDR3 is TGTGCCAGTAGCGCAAAAGGGACAGGGGGACGGAACTATGGCTACACCTTC. Amino acid sequence: CASSAKGTGGRNYGYTF. Full variable domain (outside the CDR3, taken from reference TRBV19 and TRBJ1-2): DGGITQSPKYLFRKEGQNVTLSCEQNLNHDAMYWYRQDPGQGLRLIYYSQIVNDFQKGDIAEGYSVSREKKESFPLTVTSAQKNPTAFYLCASSAKGTGGRNYGYTFGSGTRLTVV.

The V call is TRBV4-1, the J call TRBJ2-1; TRBD2 agrees at 10 bases. Germline trimming cut 3 bases from V and 8 bases from J; bases unmatched to any gene: 10. This CDR3 contains 16 residues. The germline CDR1 and CDR2 sequences are MGHRA and YSYEKL. The CDR3 is CASSQIPSGGGYEQFF. CDR3 bases: TGCGCCAGCAGCCAGATTCCTAGCGGGGGAGGGTATGAGCAGTTCTTC.